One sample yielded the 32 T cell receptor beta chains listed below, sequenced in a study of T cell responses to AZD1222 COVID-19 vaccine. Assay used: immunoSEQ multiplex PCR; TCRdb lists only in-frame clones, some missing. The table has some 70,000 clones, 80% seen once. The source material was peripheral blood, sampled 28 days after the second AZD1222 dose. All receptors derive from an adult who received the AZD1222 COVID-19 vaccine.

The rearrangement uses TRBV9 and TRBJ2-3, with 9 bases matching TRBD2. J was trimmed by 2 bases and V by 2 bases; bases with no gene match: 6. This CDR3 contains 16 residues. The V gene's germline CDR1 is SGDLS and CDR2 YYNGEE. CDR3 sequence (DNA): TGTGCCAGCAGCGTTCTAGCGGGGTATAACACAGATACGCAGTATTTT. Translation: CASSVLAGYNTDTQYF.

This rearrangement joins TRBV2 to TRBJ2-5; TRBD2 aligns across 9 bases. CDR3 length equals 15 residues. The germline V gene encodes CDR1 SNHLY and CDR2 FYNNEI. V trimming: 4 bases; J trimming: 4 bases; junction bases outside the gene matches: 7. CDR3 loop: CASSGMRGGPETQYF. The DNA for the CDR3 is TGTGCCAGCAGTGGTATGCGGGGGGGACCAGAGACCCAGTACTTC.

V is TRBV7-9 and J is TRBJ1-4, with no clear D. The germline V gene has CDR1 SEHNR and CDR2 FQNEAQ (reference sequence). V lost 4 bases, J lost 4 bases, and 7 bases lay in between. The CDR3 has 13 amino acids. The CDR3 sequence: CASSSAVNEKLFF. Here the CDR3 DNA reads TGTGCCAGCAGCTCTGCGGTTAATGAAAAACTGTTTTTT.

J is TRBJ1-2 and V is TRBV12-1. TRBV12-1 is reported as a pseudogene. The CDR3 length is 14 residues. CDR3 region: CASSSGRGGGGYTF. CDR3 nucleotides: TGTGCCAGCAGCTCCGGCAGGGGGGGTGGTGGCTACACCTTC.

CDR3 protein: CASSPRGWAEAFF. In DNA form, the CDR3 reads TGTGCCAGCTCACCAAGGGGCTGGGCTGAAGCTTTCTTT. The genes are TRBV18 and TRBJ1-1; possibly TRBD1 for D (5 bases). The CDR3 has 13 residues. Trimming left V 2 bases short and J 6 bases short, with 10 bases between. CDR1 KGHSH and CDR2 LQKENI come from the germline V gene. The variable domain in full, completed from reference TRBV18 and TRBJ1-1, reads NAGVMQNPRHLVRRRGQEARLRCSPMKGHSHVYWYRQLPEEGLKFMVYLQKENIIDESGMPKERFSAEFPKEGPSILRIQQVVRGDSAAYFCASSPRGWAEAFFGQGTRLTVV.

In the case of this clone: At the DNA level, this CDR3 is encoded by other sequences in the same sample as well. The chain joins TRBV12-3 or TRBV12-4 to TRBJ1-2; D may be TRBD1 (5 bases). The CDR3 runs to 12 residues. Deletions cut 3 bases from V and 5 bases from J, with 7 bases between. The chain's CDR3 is CASSFQGYGYTF. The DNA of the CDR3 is TGTGCCAGCAGTTTTCAGGGATATGGCTACACCTTC.

For the CDR3, the DNA is TGTGCCAGCAGGAATCCGGGACCCAACGCCTACGAGCAGTACTTC. Encoded protein: CASRNPGPNAYEQYF. This chain uses TRBV28 with TRBJ2-7; D tentatively fits TRBD1 or TRBD2 (5 bases each). Trimming stripped 6 bases from V and 2 bases from J, with 17 bases between. CDR1 and CDR2 (germline): MDHEN, SYDVKM. The CDR3 has 15 amino acids.

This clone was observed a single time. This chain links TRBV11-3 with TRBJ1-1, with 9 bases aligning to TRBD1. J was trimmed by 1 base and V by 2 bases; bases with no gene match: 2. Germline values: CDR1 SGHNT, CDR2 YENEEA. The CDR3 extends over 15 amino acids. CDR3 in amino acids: CASSLSGQGNTEAFF. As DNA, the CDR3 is TGTGCCAGCAGCTTATCGGGACAGGGGAACACTGAAGCTTTCTTT.

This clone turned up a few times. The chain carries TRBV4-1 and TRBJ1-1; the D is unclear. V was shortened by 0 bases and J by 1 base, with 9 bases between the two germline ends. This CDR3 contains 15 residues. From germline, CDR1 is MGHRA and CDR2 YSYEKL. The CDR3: CASSQEFTTNTEAFF. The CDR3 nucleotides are TGCGCCAGCAGCCAAGAGTTCACGACGAACACTGAAGCTTTCTTT.

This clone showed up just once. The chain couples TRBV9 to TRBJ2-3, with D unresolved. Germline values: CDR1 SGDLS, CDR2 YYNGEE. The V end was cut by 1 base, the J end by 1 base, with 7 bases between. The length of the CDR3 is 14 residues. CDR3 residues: CASSVLLGTDTQYF. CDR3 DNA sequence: TGTGCCAGCAGCGTATTACTCGGCACAGATACGCAGTATTTT.

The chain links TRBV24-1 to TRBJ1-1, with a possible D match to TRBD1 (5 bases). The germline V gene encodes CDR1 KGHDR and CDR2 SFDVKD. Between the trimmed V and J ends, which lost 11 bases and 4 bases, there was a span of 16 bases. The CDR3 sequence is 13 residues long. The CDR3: CAIRDSGPTEAFF. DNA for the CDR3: TGTGCCATCAGGGATTCGGGGCCCACTGAAGCTTTCTTT.

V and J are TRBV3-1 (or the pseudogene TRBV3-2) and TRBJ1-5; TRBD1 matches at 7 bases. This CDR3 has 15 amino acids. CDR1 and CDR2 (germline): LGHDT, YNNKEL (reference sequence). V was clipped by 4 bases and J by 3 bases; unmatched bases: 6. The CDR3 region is CASSPLGQANQPQHF. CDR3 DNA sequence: TGTGCCAGCAGCCCCCTAGGACAGGCCAATCAGCCCCAGCATTTT.

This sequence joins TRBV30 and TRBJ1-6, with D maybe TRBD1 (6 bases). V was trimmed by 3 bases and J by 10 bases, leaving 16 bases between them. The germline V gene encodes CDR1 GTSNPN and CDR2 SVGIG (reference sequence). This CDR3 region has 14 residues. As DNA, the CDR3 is TGTGCCTGGAGCTCGTCGGGGGGCGGATCACCCCTCCACTTT. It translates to CAWSSSGGGSPLHF.

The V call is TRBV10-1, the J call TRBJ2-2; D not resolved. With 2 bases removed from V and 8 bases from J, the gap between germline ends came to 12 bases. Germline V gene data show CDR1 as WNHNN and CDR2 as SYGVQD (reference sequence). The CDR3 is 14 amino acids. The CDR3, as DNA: TGCGCCAGCAGTGAGACCCGGGCCCGAGGGGAGCTGTTTTTT. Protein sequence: CASSETRARGELFF.

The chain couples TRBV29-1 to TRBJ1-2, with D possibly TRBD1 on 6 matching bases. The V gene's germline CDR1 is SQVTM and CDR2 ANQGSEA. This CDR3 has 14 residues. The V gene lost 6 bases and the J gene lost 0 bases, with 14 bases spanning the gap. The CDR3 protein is CSVEKDRPNYGYTF. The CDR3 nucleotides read TGCAGCGTGGAAAAGGACAGACCTAACTATGGCTACACCTTC.

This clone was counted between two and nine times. CDR3 sequence: CATSRLGGFQETQYF. CDR3 in DNA: TGTGCGACGTCAAGACTAGGAGGGTTTCAAGAGACCCAGTACTTC. J is TRBJ2-5 and V is TRBV19; D possibly corresponds to TRBD2 (6 bases). This CDR3 spans 15 amino acids. CDR1 is LNHDA, CDR2 SQIVND, per germline (reference sequence).

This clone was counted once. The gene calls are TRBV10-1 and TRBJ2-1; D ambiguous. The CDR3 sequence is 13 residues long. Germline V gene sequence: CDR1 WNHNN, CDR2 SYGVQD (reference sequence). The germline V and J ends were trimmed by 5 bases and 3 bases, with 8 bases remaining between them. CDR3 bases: TGCGCCAGCAGTTATGACGGCTACAATGAGCAGTTCTTC. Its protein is CASSYDGYNEQFF.

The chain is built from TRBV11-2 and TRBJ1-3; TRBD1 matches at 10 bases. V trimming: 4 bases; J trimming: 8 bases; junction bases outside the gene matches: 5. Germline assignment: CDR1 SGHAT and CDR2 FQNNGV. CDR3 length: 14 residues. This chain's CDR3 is CASSYGQGVDTIYF. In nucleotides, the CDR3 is TGTGCCAGCAGCTACGGACAGGGGGTGGACACCATATATTTT.

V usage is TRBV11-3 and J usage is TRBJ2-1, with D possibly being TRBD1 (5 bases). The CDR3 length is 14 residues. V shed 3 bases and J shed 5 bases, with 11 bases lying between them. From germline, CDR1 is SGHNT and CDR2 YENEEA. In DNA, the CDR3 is TGTGCCAGCAGCTTGGACACTACTAACAATGAGCAGTTCTTC. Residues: CASSLDTTNNEQFF.

The CDR3 DNA reads as TGTGCCAGCTCACAGGAGCCCGGGACAGGGGGGTATGGCTACACCTTC. This gives the protein CASSQEPGTGGYGYTF. This chain joins TRBV18 and TRBJ1-2, with 11 bases that match TRBD1. The germline CDR1 and CDR2 sequences are KGHSH and LQKENI. This CDR3 region has 16 residues. With 4 bases clipped from V and 5 bases from J, the junction kept 9 bases outside the gene matches.

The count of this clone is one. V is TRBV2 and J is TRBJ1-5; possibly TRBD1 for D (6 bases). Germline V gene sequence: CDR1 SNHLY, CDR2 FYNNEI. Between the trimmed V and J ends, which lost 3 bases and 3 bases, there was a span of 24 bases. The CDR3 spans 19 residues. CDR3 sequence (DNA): TGTGCCAGCAGTGAGAACAGGGTCGGGGGTCTAGGTTCCAATCAGCCCCAGCATTTT. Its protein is CASSENRVGGLGSNQPQHF. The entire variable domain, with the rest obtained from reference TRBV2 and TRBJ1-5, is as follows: EPEVTQTPSHQVTQMGQEVILRCVPISNHLYFYWYRQILGQKVEFLVSFYNNEISEKSEIFDDQFSVERPDGSNFTLKIRSTKLEDSAMYFCASSENRVGGLGSNQPQHFGDGTRLSIL.

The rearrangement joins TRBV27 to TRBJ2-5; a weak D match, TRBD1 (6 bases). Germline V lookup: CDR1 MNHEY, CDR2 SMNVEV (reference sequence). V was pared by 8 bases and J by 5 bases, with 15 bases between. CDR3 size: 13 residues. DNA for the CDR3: TGTGCCAGCGGGAACAGGGCTCAGGAGACCCAGTACTTC. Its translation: CASGNRAQETQYF.

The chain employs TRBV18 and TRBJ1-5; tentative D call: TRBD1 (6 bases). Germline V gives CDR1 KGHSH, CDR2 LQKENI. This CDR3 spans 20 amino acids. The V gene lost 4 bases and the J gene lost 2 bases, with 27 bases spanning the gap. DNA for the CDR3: TGTGCCAGCTCACGCACAGGGCTAACGGATGAGTATTATGGCAATCAGCCCCAGCATTTT. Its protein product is CASSRTGLTDEYYGNQPQHF. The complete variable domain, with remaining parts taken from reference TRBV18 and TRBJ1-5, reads NAGVMQNPRHLVRRRGQEARLRCSPMKGHSHVYWYRQLPEEGLKFMVYLQKENIIDESGMPKERFSAEFPKEGPSILRIQQVVRGDSAAYFCASSRTGLTDEYYGNQPQHFGDGTRLSIL.

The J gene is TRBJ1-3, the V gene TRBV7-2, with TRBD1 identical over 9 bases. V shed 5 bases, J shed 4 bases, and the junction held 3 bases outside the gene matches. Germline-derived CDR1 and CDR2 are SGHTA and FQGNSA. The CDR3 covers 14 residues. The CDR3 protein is CASSPQGAGNTIYF. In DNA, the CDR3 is TGTGCCAGCAGCCCACAGGGGGCAGGAAACACCATATATTTT. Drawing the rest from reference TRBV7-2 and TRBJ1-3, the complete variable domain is GAGVSQSPSNKVTEKGKDVELRCDPISGHTALYWYRQSLGQGLEFLIYFQGNSAPDKSGLPSDRFSAERTGGSVSTLTIQRTQQEDSAVYLCASSPQGAGNTIYFGEGSWLTVV.

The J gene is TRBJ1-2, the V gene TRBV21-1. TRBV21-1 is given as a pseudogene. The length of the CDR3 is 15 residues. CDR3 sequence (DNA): TGTGCCAGCAGCAAAGCCCCGGCAGCACTCTATGGCTACACCTTC. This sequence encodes CASSKAPAALYGYTF.

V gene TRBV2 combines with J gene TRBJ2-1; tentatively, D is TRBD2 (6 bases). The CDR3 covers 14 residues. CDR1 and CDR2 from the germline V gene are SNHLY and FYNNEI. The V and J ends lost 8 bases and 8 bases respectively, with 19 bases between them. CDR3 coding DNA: TGTGCCAGCCTAACAAGCCCTAGCGACCATGAGCAGTTCTTC. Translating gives CASLTSPSDHEQFF.

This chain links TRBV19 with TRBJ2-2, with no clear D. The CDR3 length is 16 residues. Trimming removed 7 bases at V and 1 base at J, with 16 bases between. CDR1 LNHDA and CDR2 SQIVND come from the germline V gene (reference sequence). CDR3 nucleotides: TGTGCCAGTACCGACCGGGCCACCGTGAACACCGGGGAGCTGTTTTTT. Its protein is CASTDRATVNTGELFF.

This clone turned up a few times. DNA for the CDR3: TGTGCCAGCAGTTTCGGAGTCCCACTGGAAGCTTTCTTT. This encodes CASSFGVPLEAFF. The chain combines TRBV12-3 or TRBV12-4 with TRBJ1-1; D unresolved. V lost 3 bases to trimming and J lost 8 bases, with 13 bases between them. This CDR3 spans 13 amino acids.

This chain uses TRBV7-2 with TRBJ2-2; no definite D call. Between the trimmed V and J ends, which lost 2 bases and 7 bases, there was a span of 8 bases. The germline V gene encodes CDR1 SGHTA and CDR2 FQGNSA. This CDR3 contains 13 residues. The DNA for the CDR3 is TGTGCCAGCAGCTTAAAGGGTAACGGGGAGCTGTTTTTT. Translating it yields CASSLKGNGELFF.

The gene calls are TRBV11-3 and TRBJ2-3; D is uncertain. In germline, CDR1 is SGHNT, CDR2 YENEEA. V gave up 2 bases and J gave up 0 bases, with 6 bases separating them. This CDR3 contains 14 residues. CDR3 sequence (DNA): TGTGCCAGCAGCTTATATCCCAGCACAGATACGCAGTATTTT. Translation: CASSLYPSTDTQYF.

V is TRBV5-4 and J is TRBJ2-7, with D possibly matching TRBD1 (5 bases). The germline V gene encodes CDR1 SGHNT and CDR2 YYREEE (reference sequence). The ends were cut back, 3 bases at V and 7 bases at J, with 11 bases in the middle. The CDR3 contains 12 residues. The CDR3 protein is CASSSRVGEQYF. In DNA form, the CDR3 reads TGTGCCAGCAGCTCCAGGGTCGGGGAGCAGTACTTC.

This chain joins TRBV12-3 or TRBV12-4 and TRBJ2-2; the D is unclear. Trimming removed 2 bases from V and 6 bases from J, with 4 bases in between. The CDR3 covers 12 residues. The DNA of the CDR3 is TGTGCCAGCAGTTTATCGCCCGGGGAGCTGTTTTTT. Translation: CASSLSPGELFF.